The rows below give T cell receptor beta chains drawn from one sample of a study of cytomegalovirus exposure and HLA in healthy donors. This table comes from immunoSEQ multiplex PCR, and its TCRdb copy is limited to in-frame clones, with some not included. The repertoire holds some 190,000 clones, 9.5% seen once, with 1% to 1.5% in the top ten. Material for sequencing was PBMCs. The receptors were gathered from a woman under 40 in good health and CMV-seropositive. The CDR3 runs from the conserved cysteine through the conserved F or W. The order of the fields is CDR3 DNA, CDR3 protein, clone size, D gene, V gene, J gene. D genes are given only for firm matches. Rows may omit the clone size; those that give it use once, few, many or a size class.

TGCGCCAGCAGCCAAGCGGGCGGAGGTAATGAAAAACTGTTTTTT,CASSQAGGGNEKLFF,.,.,TRBV4-1,TRBJ1-4
TGTGCCAGCAGTCGCTTACAGGGGTCCACTGAAGCTTTCTTT,CASSRLQGSTEAFF,few,TRBD1,TRBV27,TRBJ1-1
TGTGCTAGTGGTTTAGCGGGAGGGAACACCGGGGAGCTGTTTTTT,CASGLAGGNTGELFF,.,TRBD2,TRBV12-5,TRBJ2-2
TGTGCCAGTAGTCTCAACCCCACTACAGGCTCTGATGGCTACACCTTC,CASSLNPTTGSDGYTF,many,.,TRBV19,TRBJ1-2
TGTGCCAGCAGCCAAGGAACTAGCGGGAGCCGTACGCAGTATTTT,CASSQGTSGSRTQYF,.,TRBD2,TRBV14,TRBJ2-3
TGTGCCACCATCTCGGAGCCCCGATCTCTATACGAGCAGTACTTC,CATISEPRSLYEQYF,few,.,TRBV6-1,TRBJ2-7
TGTGCCAGCATTGACCGGGGAGCCGGGGGCAATGAGCAGTTCTTC,CASIDRGAGGNEQFF,few,.,TRBV6-5,TRBJ2-1
TGCAGCGTTGAAGCCAGGGCTGGGGCCAACGTCCTGACTTTC,CSVEARAGANVLTF,.,.,TRBV29-1,TRBJ2-6
TGCGCCAGCAGTGATGTCGGGAAAACGGATGGCTACACCTTC,CASSDVGKTDGYTF,few,.,TRBV5-1,TRBJ1-2
TGTGCCAGCAGCTTAGTGGCGGGGATGAACACTGAAGCTTTCTTT,CASSLVAGMNTEAFF,.,.,TRBV7-9,TRBJ1-1
TGTGCCAGCACTGGAGCTAGCCCTAGCGGGAAGGAGCAGTTCTTC,CASTGASPSGKEQFF,.,TRBD2,TRBV6-5,TRBJ2-1
TGTGCCAGCAGGGGACAGTTTAGCTCCTACGAGCAGTACTTC,CASRGQFSSYEQYF,.,TRBD1,TRBV2,TRBJ2-7
TGTGCCAGCAGCCGGCGGGCGAGCGGGCGTACTTACAATGAGCAGTTCTTC,CASSRRASGRTYNEQFF,.,.,TRBV27,TRBJ2-1
TGCGCCAGCAGCTCCGGGTCGAAGGATCAGCCCCAGCATTTT,CASSSGSKDQPQHF,.,.,TRBV5-1,TRBJ1-5
TGTGCCAGCAGCTTACAGGGGGCGGACACCGGGGAGCTGTTTTTT,CASSLQGADTGELFF,.,TRBD1,TRBV7-2,TRBJ2-2
TGCGCCAGCCGACTAGCGGGGAGCTCCTACAATGAGCAGTTCTTC,CASRLAGSSYNEQFF,few,TRBD2,TRBV5-1,TRBJ2-1
TGTGCCACCCTCCGAGGCCCTGCTATGAACACTGAAGCTTTCTTT,CATLRGPAMNTEAFF,.,.,TRBV15,TRBJ1-1
TGTGCCAGCAGCCTTGGTGGGACTAGCGGGAACGAGCAGTACTTC,CASSLGGTSGNEQYF,.,TRBD2,TRBV4-2,TRBJ2-7
TGTGCCAGCAGTGAAACCCTAGCGGGGGCCTACGAGCAGTACTTC,CASSETLAGAYEQYF,few,TRBD2,TRBV6-1,TRBJ2-7
TGCAGCGTTGGGACAACCTCCTACGAGCAGTACTTC,CSVGTTSYEQYF,few,.,TRBV29-1,TRBJ2-7
TGTGCCAGCAGTCCTCGTGGTAGCACTGAAGCTTTCTTT,CASSPRGSTEAFF,.,.,TRBV27,TRBJ1-1
TGTGCCAGCAGTTTATCGGCAGGGGCAGAGACCCAGTACTTC,CASSLSAGAETQYF,few,.,TRBV27,TRBJ2-5
TGTGCCAGCAGTCTCAGGGGGAGCAATCAGCCCCAGCATTTT,CASSLRGSNQPQHF,few,TRBD1,TRBV27,TRBJ1-5
TGTGCCAGCAGTGATCAAGGGACATTCTACGAGCAGTACTTC,CASSDQGTFYEQYF,.,.,TRBV2,TRBJ2-7
TGCGCCAGCAGCTTGATGTCGCGGGTACTCCAAGAGACCCAGTACTTC,CASSLMSRVLQETQYF,.,.,TRBV5-1,TRBJ2-5
TGTGCCAGCAGCCCCCGTTCGTCCGAGCAGTACTTC,CASSPRSSEQYF,.,.,TRBV7-8,TRBJ2-7
TGTGCCAGCAGCTTCCAGGCGAACACTGAAGCTTTCTTT,CASSFQANTEAFF,few,.,TRBV7-3,TRBJ1-1
TGTGCCAGCAACAATCTAGCAGGTGGTGAGCAGTTCTTC,CASNNLAGGEQFF,.,.,TRBV9,TRBJ2-1
TGTGCCAGCAGCCAAGATCGAGAGACCCAGTACTTC,CASSQDRETQYF,few,.,TRBV4-2,TRBJ2-5
TGTGCCACCAGCAGTCAGGGAGGTTCCTACGAGCAGTACTTC,CATSSQGGSYEQYF,.,.,TRBV15,TRBJ2-7
TGTGCCAGCAGCTTGGAGAACAGGGCGGACGAGCAGTACTTC,CASSLENRADEQYF,.,.,TRBV5-4,TRBJ2-7
TGTGCCAGCAGTGGACAGGTAACCGGGGAGCTGTTTTTT,CASSGQVTGELFF,.,TRBD1,TRBV27,TRBJ2-2
TGTGCCAGCAGCTTAAATTATCCAGATACGCAGTATTTT,CASSLNYPDTQYF,few,.,TRBV7-2,TRBJ2-3
TGCAGCGTTGAAGATCCCGGAGAGAGCTCCTACAATGAGCAGTTCTTC,CSVEDPGESSYNEQFF,few,.,TRBV29-1,TRBJ2-1
TGTGCCACCCTGAGGGGACTAGACCGTACCGGGGAGCTGTTTTTT,CATLRGLDRTGELFF,.,TRBD2,TRBV2,TRBJ2-2
TGTGCCAGCACCCTCACGAGGGGGCGCGAAGCTTTCTTT,CASTLTRGREAFF,.,TRBD1,TRBV2,TRBJ1-1
TGCAGCGTTGAAGGGATAGGGACAGAGGACACTGAAGCTTTCTTT,CSVEGIGTEDTEAFF,few,TRBD1,TRBV29-1,TRBJ1-1